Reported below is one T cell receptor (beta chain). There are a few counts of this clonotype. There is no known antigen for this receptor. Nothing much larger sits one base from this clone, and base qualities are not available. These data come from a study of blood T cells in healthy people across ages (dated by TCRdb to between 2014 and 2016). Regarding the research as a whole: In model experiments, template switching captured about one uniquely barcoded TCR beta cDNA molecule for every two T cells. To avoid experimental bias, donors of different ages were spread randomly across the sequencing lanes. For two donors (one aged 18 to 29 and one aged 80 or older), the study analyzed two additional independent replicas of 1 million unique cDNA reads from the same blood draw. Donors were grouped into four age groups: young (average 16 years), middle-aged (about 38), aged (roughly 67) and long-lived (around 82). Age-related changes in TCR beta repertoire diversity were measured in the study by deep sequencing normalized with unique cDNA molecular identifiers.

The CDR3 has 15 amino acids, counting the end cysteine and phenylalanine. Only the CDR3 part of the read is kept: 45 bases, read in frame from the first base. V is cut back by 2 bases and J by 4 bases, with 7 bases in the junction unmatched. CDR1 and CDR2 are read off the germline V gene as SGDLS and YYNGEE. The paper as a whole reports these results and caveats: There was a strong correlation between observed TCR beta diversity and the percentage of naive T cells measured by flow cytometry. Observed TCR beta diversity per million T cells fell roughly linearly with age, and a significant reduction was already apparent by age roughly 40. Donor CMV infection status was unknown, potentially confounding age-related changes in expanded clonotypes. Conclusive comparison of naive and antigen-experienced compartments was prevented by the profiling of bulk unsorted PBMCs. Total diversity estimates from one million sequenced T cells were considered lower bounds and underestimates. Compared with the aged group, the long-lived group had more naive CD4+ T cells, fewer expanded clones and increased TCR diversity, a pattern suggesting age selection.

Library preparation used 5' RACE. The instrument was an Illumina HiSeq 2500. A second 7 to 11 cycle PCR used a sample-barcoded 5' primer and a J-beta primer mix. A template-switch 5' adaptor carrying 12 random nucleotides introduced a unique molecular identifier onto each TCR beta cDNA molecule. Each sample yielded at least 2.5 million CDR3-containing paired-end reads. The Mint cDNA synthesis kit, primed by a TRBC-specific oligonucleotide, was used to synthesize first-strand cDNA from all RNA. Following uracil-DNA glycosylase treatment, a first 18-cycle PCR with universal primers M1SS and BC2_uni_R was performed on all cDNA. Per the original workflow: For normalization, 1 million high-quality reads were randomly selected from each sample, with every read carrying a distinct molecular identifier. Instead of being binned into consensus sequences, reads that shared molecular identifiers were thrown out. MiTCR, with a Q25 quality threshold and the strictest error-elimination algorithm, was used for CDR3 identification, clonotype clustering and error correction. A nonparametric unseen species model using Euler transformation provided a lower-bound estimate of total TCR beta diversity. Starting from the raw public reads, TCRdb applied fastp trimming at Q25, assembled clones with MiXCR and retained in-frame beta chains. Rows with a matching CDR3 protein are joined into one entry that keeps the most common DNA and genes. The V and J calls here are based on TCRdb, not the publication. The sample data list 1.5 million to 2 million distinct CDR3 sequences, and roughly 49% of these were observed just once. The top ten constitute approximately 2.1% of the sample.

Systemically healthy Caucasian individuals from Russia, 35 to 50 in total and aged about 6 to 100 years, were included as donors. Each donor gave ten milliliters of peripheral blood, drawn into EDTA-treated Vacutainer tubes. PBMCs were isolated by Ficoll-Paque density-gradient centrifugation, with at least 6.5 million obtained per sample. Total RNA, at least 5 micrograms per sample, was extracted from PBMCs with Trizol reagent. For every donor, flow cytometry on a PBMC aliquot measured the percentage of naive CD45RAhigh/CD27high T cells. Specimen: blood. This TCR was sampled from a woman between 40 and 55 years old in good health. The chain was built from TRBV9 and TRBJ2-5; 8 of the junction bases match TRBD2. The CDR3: CASSVGGTSLETQYF. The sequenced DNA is TGTGCCAGCAGCGTCGGCGGGACTAGTCTAGAGACCCAGTACTTC.